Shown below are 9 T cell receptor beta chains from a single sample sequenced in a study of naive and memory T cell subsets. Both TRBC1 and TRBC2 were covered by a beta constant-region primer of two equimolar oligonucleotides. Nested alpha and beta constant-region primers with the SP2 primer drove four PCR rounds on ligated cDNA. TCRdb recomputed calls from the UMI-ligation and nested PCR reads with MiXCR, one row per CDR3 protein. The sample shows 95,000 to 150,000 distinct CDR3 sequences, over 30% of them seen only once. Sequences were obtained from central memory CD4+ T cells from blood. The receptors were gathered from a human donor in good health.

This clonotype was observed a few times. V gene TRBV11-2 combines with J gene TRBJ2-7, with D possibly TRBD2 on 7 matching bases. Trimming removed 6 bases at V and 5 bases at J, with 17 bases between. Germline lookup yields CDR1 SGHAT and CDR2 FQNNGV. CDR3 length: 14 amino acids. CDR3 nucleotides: TGTGCCAGCAGGAAGGCGGGGGCAGGTCACGAGCAGTACTTC. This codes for CASRKAGAGHEQYF.

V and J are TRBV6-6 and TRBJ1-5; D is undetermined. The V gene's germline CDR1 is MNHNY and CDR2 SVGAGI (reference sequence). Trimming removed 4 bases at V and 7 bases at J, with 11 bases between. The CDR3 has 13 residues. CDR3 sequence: CASSSGEGQPQHF. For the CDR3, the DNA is TGTGCCAGCAGTTCCGGGGAGGGCCAGCCCCAGCATTTT.

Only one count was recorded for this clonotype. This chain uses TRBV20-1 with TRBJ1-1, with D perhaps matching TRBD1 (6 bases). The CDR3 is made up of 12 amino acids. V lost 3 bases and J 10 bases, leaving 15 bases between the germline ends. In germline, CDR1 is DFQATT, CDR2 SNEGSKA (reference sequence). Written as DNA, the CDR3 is TGCAGTGCTAGCCTGCAGGGGAGGGGAGCTTTCTTT. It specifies CSASLQGRGAFF.

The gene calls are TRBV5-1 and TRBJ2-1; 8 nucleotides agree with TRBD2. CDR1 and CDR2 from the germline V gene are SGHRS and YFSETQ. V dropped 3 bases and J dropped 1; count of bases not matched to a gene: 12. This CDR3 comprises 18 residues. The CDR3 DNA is TGCGCCAGCAGCTCTGTTCGAAGCGGGAGCGGGTCCTACAATGAGCAGTTCTTC. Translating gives CASSSVRSGSGSYNEQFF.

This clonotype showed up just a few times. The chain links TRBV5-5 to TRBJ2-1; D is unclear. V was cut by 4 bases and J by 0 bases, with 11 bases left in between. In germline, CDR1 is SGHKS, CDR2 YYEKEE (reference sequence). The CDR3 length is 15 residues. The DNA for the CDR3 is TGTGCCAGCAGCCCCTCTACCTACTCCTACAATGAGCAGTTCTTC. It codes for CASSPSTYSYNEQFF.

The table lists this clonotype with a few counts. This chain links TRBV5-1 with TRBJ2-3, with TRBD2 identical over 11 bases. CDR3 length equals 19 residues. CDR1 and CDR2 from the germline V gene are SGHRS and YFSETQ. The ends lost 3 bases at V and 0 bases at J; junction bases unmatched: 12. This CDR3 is CASSSITSGSRPSTDTQYF. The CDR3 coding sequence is TGCGCCAGCAGCTCGATCACTAGCGGGAGTAGACCTAGCACAGATACGCAGTATTTT.

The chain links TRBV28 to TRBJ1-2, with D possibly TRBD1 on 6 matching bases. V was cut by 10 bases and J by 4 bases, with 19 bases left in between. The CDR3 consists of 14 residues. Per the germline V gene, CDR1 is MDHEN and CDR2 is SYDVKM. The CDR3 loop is CATQLPTGSYGYTF. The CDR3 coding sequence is TGTGCCACCCAGTTACCAACAGGGAGCTATGGCTACACCTTC.

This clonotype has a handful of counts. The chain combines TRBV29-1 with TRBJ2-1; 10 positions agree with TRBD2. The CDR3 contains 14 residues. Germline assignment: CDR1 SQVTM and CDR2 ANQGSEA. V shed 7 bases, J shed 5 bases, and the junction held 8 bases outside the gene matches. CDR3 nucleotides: TGCAGCGGCACGCCTAGCGGGAGAAACAATGAGCAGTTCTTC. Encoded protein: CSGTPSGRNNEQFF.

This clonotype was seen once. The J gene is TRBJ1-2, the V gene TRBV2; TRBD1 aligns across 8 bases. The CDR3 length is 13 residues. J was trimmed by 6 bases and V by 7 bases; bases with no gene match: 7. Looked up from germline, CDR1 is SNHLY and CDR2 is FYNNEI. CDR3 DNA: TGTGCCAGCATTTTTCAGGGGGCTAATGGCTACACCTTC. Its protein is CASIFQGANGYTF.